This T cell receptor beta chain was obtained from a study of tumor-infiltrating lymphocytes in primary liver carcinoma. At the level of the study: Every patient in the cohort had a primary liver carcinoma. That carcinoma was treated by surgical resection. Tumor stage was T1-T3 N0M0, and tumor size was roughly 4 to 10 cm across.

Study findings and constraints: The overlap of tumor-adjacent and tumor-blood pairs was smaller than that of tumor region pairs.

Constant-region priming of around 500 ng total RNA yielded TCR beta cDNA. What produced the TCR beta libraries was three nested multiplex PCR rounds using slightly modified ARM-PCR. Researchers ran the first two PCR rounds for ten to eleven cycles each with TRBV1-TRBV30 forward primers and a C-beta reverse primer. From the multiplex PCR reads, TCRdb called clonotypes with MiXCR, one entry per CDR3 protein. The repertoire holds 310,000 or so distinct CDR3 sequences, with about 65% as singletons. RNA isolated from unsorted whole blood supplied the blood RNA, with germline DNA also extracted. For this clonotype: Its matching antigen is unknown. A read error may account for a junction end that differs from germline.

This CDR3 has 14 residues. The germline gives CDR1 SGHNT, CDR2 YENEEA. The chain combines TRBV11-3 with TRBJ2-1, with a weak D call TRBD1 (6 bases). This clonotype was obtained from a man aged 35 to 55 with primary liver carcinoma and hepatitis B virus infection. Sequencing was done on a sample of peripheral blood. The CDR3: CASSYTGQGNEQFF. DNA for the CDR3: TGTGCCAGTAGCTACACGGGGCAGGGGAATGAGCAGTTCTTC.